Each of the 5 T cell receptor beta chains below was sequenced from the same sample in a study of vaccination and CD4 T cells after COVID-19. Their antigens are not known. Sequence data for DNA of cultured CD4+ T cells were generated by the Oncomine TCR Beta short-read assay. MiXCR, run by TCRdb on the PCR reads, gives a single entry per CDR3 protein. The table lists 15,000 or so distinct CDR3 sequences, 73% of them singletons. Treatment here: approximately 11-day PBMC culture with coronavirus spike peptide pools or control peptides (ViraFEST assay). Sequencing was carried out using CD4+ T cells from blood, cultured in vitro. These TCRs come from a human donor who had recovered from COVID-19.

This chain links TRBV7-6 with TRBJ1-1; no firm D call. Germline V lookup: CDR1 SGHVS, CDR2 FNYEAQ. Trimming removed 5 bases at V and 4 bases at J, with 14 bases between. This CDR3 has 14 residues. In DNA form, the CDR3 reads TGTGCCAGCAGCCTTTACGGGAGGGTCACTGAAGCTTTCTTT. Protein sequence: CASSLYGRVTEAFF.

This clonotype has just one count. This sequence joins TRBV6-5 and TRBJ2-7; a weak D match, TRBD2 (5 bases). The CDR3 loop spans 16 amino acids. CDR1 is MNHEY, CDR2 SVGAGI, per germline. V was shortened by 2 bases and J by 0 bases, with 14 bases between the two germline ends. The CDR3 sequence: CASSYIVVGSSYEQYF. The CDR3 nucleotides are TGTGCCAGCAGTTACATAGTAGTTGGGAGCTCCTACGAGCAGTACTTC.

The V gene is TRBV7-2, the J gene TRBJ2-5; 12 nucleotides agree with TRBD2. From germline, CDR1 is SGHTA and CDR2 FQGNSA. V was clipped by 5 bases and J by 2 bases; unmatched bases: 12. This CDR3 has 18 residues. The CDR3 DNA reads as TGTGCCAGCAGCCCACGACTAGCGGGGGCCCATCCGCAAGAGACCCAGTACTTC. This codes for CASSPRLAGAHPQETQYF.

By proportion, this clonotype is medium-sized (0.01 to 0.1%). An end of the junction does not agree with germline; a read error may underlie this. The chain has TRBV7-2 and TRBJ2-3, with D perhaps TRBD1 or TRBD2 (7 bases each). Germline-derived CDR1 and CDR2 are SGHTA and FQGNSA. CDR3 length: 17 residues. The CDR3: CASSSSGGRESTDTQYF. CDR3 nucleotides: TGCGCCAGCAGCTCCTCAGGGGGGAGGGAAAGCACAGATACGCAGTATTTT.

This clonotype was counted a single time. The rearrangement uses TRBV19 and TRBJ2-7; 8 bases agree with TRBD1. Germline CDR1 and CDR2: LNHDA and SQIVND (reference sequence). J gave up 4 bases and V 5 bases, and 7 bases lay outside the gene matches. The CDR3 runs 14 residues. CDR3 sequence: CASSLQGARYEQYF. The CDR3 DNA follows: TGTGCCAGTAGTCTCCAGGGGGCGCGGTACGAGCAGTACTTC.